What follows are 27 T cell receptor beta chains derived from one specimen sequenced in a study of blood T cell repertoires in COVID-19 (dated by TCRdb to the early 2020s). Library construction relied on the immunoSEQ multiplex PCR assay. TCRdb took this table from immuneACCESS and kept in-frame rearrangements with V and J called. Such tables lack part of the clones; where checked against another copy, unresolved V genes explain under half of the gap, and the rest is unexplained. Present in this sample are 470,000 or so clones, approximately 90% of which were seen just once. Approximately 4.3% of the sample comes from the top ten. Sequenced: peripheral blood. These receptors originate from a young woman with acute or convalescent COVID-19.

A remark on this clone: This could be a read error, since a much larger clone is one nucleotide away. The chain joins TRBV9 to TRBJ1-3, with D possibly TRBD1 on 5 matching bases. This CDR3 is built from 13 residues. V lost 5 bases to trimming and J lost 0 bases, with 6 bases between them. CDR1 is SGDLS and CDR2 is YYNGEE in the germline V gene. CDR3 in amino acids: CASSQGSGNTIYF. Here the CDR3 DNA reads TGTGCCAGCAGTCAGGGCTCTGGAAACACCATATATTTT.

V usage is TRBV6-2 or TRBV6-3 and J usage is TRBJ2-2; TRBD1 agrees at 10 bases. The length of the CDR3 is 15 residues. Germline CDR1 MNHEY, CDR2 SVGEGT. The V gene end was trimmed by 6 bases and the J gene end by 7 bases; junction bases not matched to a gene: 8. The DNA for the CDR3 is TGTGCCAGCAGCCCTGGACAGGGGGGGGGCGGGGAGCTGTTTTTT. It translates to CASSPGQGGGGELFF.

This clone was recorded once. This chain uses TRBV6-1 with TRBJ1-1; D is possibly TRBD1 (5 bases). CDR3 length: 16 residues. CDR1 and CDR2 from the germline V gene are MNHNS and SASEGT. V gave up 2 bases and J gave up 2 bases, with 15 bases separating them. The chain's CDR3 is CASSEKDTALNTEAFF. The CDR3 nucleotides are TGTGCCAGCAGTGAAAAGGACACCGCCTTAAACACTGAAGCTTTCTTT.

The chain carries TRBV30 and TRBJ2-7, with 9 bases aligning to TRBD2. CDR3 length: 13 amino acids. Germline CDR1 GTSNPN, CDR2 SVGIG (reference sequence). The junction had 4 bases not matched to a gene; V was cut back by 2 bases and J by 5 bases. The CDR3 DNA reads TGTGCCTGGAGTAGCGGGGGGCGCGACGAGCAGTACTTC. It is translated as CAWSSGGRDEQYF. The complete variable domain, with remaining parts taken from reference TRBV30 and TRBJ2-7, reads SQTIHQWPATLVQPVGSPLSLECTVEGTSNPNLYWYRQAAGRGLQLLFYSVGIGQISSEVPQNLSASRPQDRQFILSSKKLLLSDSGFYLCAWSSGGRDEQYFGPGTRLTVT.

This clone was seen only a few times. The V and J genes are TRBV4-1 and TRBJ2-7; 8 bases map to TRBD1. The CDR3 sequence is 15 residues long. The V gene's germline CDR1 is MGHRA and CDR2 YSYEKL. The V gene end was trimmed by 1 base and the J gene end by 5 bases; junction bases not matched to a gene: 7. CDR3 sequence (DNA): TGCGCCAGCAGCCAAGGTCCCAGGGGGCTCGACGAGCAGTACTTC. Its protein product is CASSQGPRGLDEQYF.

V gene TRBV28 combines with J gene TRBJ1-2; D gene unclear. CDR3 size: 14 residues. CDR1 and CDR2 from the germline V gene are MDHEN and SYDVKM. The ends were cut back, 1 base at V and 0 bases at J, with 6 bases in the middle. DNA of the CDR3: TGTGCCAGCAGTTTATTCCAGACTAACTATGGCTACACCTTC. It specifies CASSLFQTNYGYTF.

This chain connects TRBV14 to TRBJ1-6; no clear D gene. The germline CDR1 and CDR2 sequences are SGHDN and FVKESK. Trimming cost V 3 bases and J 10 bases, with 19 bases left between them. This CDR3 comprises 16 residues. CDR3: CASSQSSGIRGSPLHF. CDR3 nucleotides: TGTGCCAGCAGCCAGTCCTCCGGGATCCGGGGATCACCCCTCCACTTT.

CDR3 nucleotides: TGTGCCAGCACCCATCCCTCGCGACAGACGGACTACGAGCAGTACTTC. Translating it yields CASTHPSRQTDYEQYF. The rearrangement uses TRBV28 and TRBJ2-7; maybe TRBD1 (5 bases). CDR1 and CDR2 (germline): MDHEN, SYDVKM. The V and J ends lost 7 bases and 3 bases respectively, with 22 bases between them. CDR3 length: 16 amino acids. Based on the CDR3 plus reference TRBV28 and TRBJ2-7, the full variable domain is DVKVTQSSRYLVKRTGEKVFLECVQDMDHENMFWYRQDPGLGLRLIYFSYDVKMKEKGDIPEGYSVSREKKERFSLILESASTNQTSMYLCASTHPSRQTDYEQYFGPGTRLTVT.

The chain recombines TRBV27 with TRBJ2-1; 9 positions agree with TRBD1. The germline V gene has CDR1 MNHEY and CDR2 SMNVEV (reference sequence). The CDR3 consists of 15 residues. The junction had 11 bases not matched to a gene; V was cut back by 7 bases and J by 7 bases. CDR3 sequence: CASNVGQGFWNEQFF. CDR3 sequence (DNA): TGTGCCAGCAACGTCGGACAGGGGTTTTGGAATGAGCAGTTCTTC.

The CDR3 region is CASSLRASGGPNSYNEQFF. In DNA, the CDR3 is TGTGCCAGCAGTTTACGTGCTAGCGGGGGGCCTAACTCCTACAATGAGCAGTTCTTC. The chain recombines TRBV27 with TRBJ2-1, with 11 bases lining up with TRBD2. The V and J ends lost 2 bases and 0 bases, in that order; junction bases with no gene match: 9. The CDR3 is 19 amino acids. Germline V lookup: CDR1 MNHEY, CDR2 SMNVEV (reference sequence).

The rearrangement uses TRBV4-1 and TRBJ2-3, with TRBD2 matching over 13 bases. The V and J ends lost 0 bases and 0 bases, in that order; junction bases with no gene match: 6. Germline V lookup: CDR1 MGHRA, CDR2 YSYEKL. The CDR3 covers 19 residues. The CDR3 DNA is TGCGCCAGCAGCCAAGATCGGACTAGCGGGGGATCTAGCACAGATACGCAGTATTTT. It codes for CASSQDRTSGGSSTDTQYF.

This clone showed up just once. The chain carries TRBV11-2 and TRBJ2-1, with D possibly being TRBD1 (5 bases). The CDR3 extends over 12 amino acids. Germline-derived CDR1 and CDR2 are SGHAT and FQNNGV. Deletions cut 3 bases from V and 9 bases from J, with 9 bases between. This chain's CDR3 is CASSFKGREQFF. The CDR3 DNA follows: TGTGCCAGCAGCTTTAAGGGGCGTGAGCAGTTCTTC.

The J gene is TRBJ2-2, the V gene TRBV11-2, with D unresolved. This CDR3 comprises 15 residues. Germline V gene data show CDR1 as SGHAT and CDR2 as FQNNGV. V lost 5 bases and J lost 4, with 14 bases in between. Here the CDR3 reads CASSRSPGRTGELFF. CDR3 DNA: TGTGCCAGCAGCCGTTCCCCCGGTCGCACCGGGGAGCTGTTTTTT.

This sequence joins TRBV19 and TRBJ1-2; TRBD1 is a possible D gene (5 bases). The CDR3 spans 17 residues. The V end lost 0 bases, the J end lost 0 bases, and 14 bases lay between the germline ends. Per the germline V gene, CDR1 is LNHDA and CDR2 is SQIVND (reference sequence). CDR3 sequence: CASSIDPRTSTNYGYTF. In DNA, the CDR3 is TGTGCCAGTAGTATAGATCCGCGGACATCTACTAACTATGGCTACACCTTC.

The chain combines TRBV7-8 with TRBJ1-5; D uncertain. The germline gives CDR1 SGHVS, CDR2 FQNEAQ. The CDR3 covers 17 residues. Trimming took off 5 bases at V and 3 bases at J, with 20 bases between the two ends. The CDR3, as DNA: TGTGCCAGCAGCCCCGGTGGTGTCGGGTACCCCAATCAGCCCCAGCATTTT. This encodes CASSPGGVGYPNQPQHF.

The chain links TRBV5-6 to TRBJ2-1; maybe TRBD2 (5 bases). The CDR3 loop spans 15 amino acids. In germline, CDR1 is SGHDT, CDR2 YYEEEE. The V end was cut by 2 bases, the J end by 0 bases, with 9 bases between. The CDR3 sequence: CASSFMGSSYNEQFF. The CDR3 DNA reads TGTGCCAGCAGCTTCATGGGGAGCTCCTACAATGAGCAGTTCTTC.

The rearrangement links TRBV30 to TRBJ2-2; D is perhaps TRBD1 (5 bases). The CDR3 length is 13 residues. V was cut by 1 base and J by 4 bases, with 7 bases left in between. The germline CDR1 and CDR2 sequences are GTSNPN and SVGIG (reference sequence). The CDR3 protein is CAWSGQFTGELFF. Written as DNA, the CDR3 is TGTGCCTGGAGTGGACAGTTCACCGGGGAGCTGTTTTTT.

This chain links TRBV6-5 with TRBJ1-1, with D perhaps TRBD1 (5 bases). The CDR3 extends over 15 amino acids. V dropped 2 bases and J dropped 1 base, with 11 bases sitting between them. Germline V lookup: CDR1 MNHEY, CDR2 SVGAGI. The CDR3 DNA follows: TGTGCCAGCAGTTACGCGGGGACTCGGAACACTGAAGCTTTCTTT. It translates to CASSYAGTRNTEAFF.

The chain employs TRBV7-9 and TRBJ2-5; unclear D gene. The CDR3 loop spans 14 amino acids. Per the germline V gene, CDR1 is SEHNR and CDR2 is FQNEAQ (reference sequence). The V end lost 5 bases, the J end lost 7 bases, and 17 bases lay between the germline ends. CDR3 residues: CASSHLGSPMTQYF. For the CDR3, the DNA is TGTGCCAGCAGCCATCTAGGCTCCCCTATGACCCAGTACTTC.

CDR3 sequence reads: CASSSDPGHLSGNTIYF. CDR3 nucleotides: TGTGCCAGCAGCTCCGATCCGGGACACCTCTCTGGAAACACCATATATTTT. The rearrangement joins TRBV7-8 to TRBJ1-3; D perhaps matches TRBD1 (6 bases). The CDR3 is 17 amino acids. CDR1 is SGHVS and CDR2 is FQNEAQ in the germline V gene. The V end lost 4 bases, the J end lost 0 bases, and 16 bases lay between the germline ends.

This sequence joins TRBV12-5 and TRBJ2-3; D remains ambiguous. From germline, CDR1 is LGHNT and CDR2 FRNRAP. V shed 0 bases and J shed 2 bases, with 3 bases lying between them. The CDR3 sequence is 13 residues long. The CDR3 sequence: CASGLVNTDTQYF. In DNA form, the CDR3 reads TGTGCTAGTGGTTTGGTTAACACAGATACGCAGTATTTT.

This sequence joins TRBV6-5 and TRBJ1-2; 10 bases line up with TRBD1. V dropped 7 bases and J dropped 10; count of bases not matched to a gene: 6. This CDR3 region has 12 residues. Germline assignment: CDR1 MNHEY and CDR2 SVGAGI. The DNA for the CDR3 is TGTGCCAGCATGAGGACAGGGGGACCCTACACCTTC. As protein: CASMRTGGPYTF.

V and J are TRBV28 and TRBJ1-6; no clear D gene. CDR1 is MDHEN and CDR2 is SYDVKM in the germline V gene. The CDR3 covers 16 residues. The germline V and J ends were trimmed by 4 bases and 5 bases, with 15 bases remaining between them. The CDR3 coding sequence is TGTGCCAGCAGTTACCCCCGGGGTGGCAATAATTCACCCCTCCACTTT. This translates into CASSYPRGGNNSPLHF.

This clone was seen a single time. The chain combines TRBV28 with TRBJ1-1, with TRBD1 matching over 9 bases. The CDR3 loop spans 15 amino acids. With 5 bases clipped from V and 4 bases from J, the junction kept 8 bases outside the gene matches. CDR1 is MDHEN and CDR2 is SYDVKM in the germline V gene. The CDR3 spells CASSLNRGLGTEAFF. In nucleotides, the CDR3 is TGTGCCAGCAGTCTCAACAGGGGGCTGGGCACTGAAGCTTTCTTT.

The V and J genes are TRBV9 and TRBJ1-1, with D possibly being TRBD1 (6 bases). The CDR3 consists of 14 residues. V lost 4 bases, J lost 4 bases, and 14 bases lay in between. In germline, CDR1 is SGDLS, CDR2 YYNGEE. CDR3: CASSQAQGGTEAFF. CDR3 coding DNA: TGTGCCAGCAGCCAGGCACAGGGCGGCACTGAAGCTTTCTTT.

The V call is TRBV6-5, the J call TRBJ2-3; D is possibly TRBD2 (6 bases). Deletions cut 6 bases from V and 2 bases from J, with 9 bases between. The CDR3 runs 13 residues. CDR1 is MNHEY and CDR2 is SVGAGI in the germline V gene. CDR3: CASSAGYTDTQYF. DNA for the CDR3: TGTGCCAGCAGCGCGGGGTACACAGATACGCAGTATTTT.

Details on this clone: Other DNA sequences from this sample encode an identical CDR3 as well. The chain carries TRBV7-9 and TRBJ1-1; D is unclear. The CDR3 covers 11 residues. From germline, CDR1 is SEHNR and CDR2 FQNEAQ (reference sequence). V lost 5 bases, J lost 7 bases, and 8 bases lay in between. CDR3 region: CASSLPGEAFF. The CDR3 DNA sequence: TGTGCCAGCAGCCTGCCCGGTGAAGCTTTCTTT.